Listed here is a single TCR beta chain. Its antigen is as yet unknown. The sample belongs to a study of Ad26.COV2.S vaccination and SARS-CoV-2 variants. Notes on the study in general: Similar non-spike TCR breadth was seen in vaccine and placebo recipients. Total T cell responses were possibly underestimated by TCR breadth and depth analyses. Vaccinated individuals (as opposed to placebo recipients) had higher spike-specific TCR breadth.

CDR3 size: 18 residues. Germline CDR1 is SGHVS and CDR2 is FNYEAQ. The V gene lost 1 base and the J gene lost 4 bases, with 22 bases spanning the gap. Profiled with immunoSEQ multiplex PCR; TCRdb holds only in-frame clones, not every one. Of 200,000 to 300,000 clones listed, around 88% are singletons. Treatment meaning: around 19 received Ad26.COV2.S at low or high dose, single or two shots; about 5 received placebo; per-sample allocation not given. The investigators took samples on day 63 after the first vaccine or placebo injection. This TCR was recovered from a person between 18 and 65 years old who received the Ad26.COV2.S COVID-19 vaccine or a placebo. The starting material was peripheral blood, obtained in a trial of Ad26.COV2.S vaccine versus placebo. V and J are TRBV7-6 and TRBJ1-2, with D maybe TRBD1 (5 bases). Here the CDR3 DNA reads TGTGCCAGCAGCTTAGGTGGTGCGGGGGGGAGTCCCTCCTATGGCTACACCTTC. Residues: CASSLGGAGGSPSYGYTF.